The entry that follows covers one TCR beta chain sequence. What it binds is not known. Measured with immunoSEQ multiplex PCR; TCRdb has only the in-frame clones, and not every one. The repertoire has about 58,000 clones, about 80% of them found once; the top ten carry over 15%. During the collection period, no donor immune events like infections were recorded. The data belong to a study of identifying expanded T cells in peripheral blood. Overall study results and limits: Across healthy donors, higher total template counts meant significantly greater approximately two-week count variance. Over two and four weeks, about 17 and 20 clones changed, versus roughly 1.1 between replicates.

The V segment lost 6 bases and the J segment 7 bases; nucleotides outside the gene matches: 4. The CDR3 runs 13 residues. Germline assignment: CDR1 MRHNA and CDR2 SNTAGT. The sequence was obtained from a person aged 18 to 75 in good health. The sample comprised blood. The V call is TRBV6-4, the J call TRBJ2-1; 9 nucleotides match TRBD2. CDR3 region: CASRGLALNEQFF. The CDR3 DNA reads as TGTGCCAGCAGGGGACTAGCCTTAAATGAGCAGTTCTTC.